This T cell receptor (beta chain) is from a study of cytomegalovirus exposure and HLA in healthy donors. Study observations and caveats: Presence/absence analyses assumed roughly uniform sequencing depth across donors. Rare TCR sequences predominated, though certain public TCRs were found in many donors.

A multiplex PCR was run with 60 Vbeta primers and 13 Jbeta primers. Profiled with immunoSEQ multiplex PCR; TCRdb holds only in-frame clones, not every one. Its table records 40,000 to 45,000 clones. Turning to this clone: The antigen is unknown.

Donors sampled were nominally healthy, though unrecorded immune exposures were likely. Input material: PBMCs. The receptor was derived from a woman aged 25-40 years in good health and CMV-seronegative.

CDR3 nucleotide sequence: TGCAGCGTTCTCTGGACTAGCGGGAGGAGGGACGAGCAGTACTTC. This codes for CSVLWTSGRRDEQYF. J is TRBJ2-7 and V is TRBV29-1; 14 bases map to TRBD2. Germline assignment: CDR1 SQVTM and CDR2 ANQGSEA. Trimming took 5 bases from V and 5 from J; bases not matched to a gene: 8. This CDR3 spans 15 amino acids.